This T cell receptor (beta chain) is from a study of blood T cells in healthy people across ages (dated by TCRdb to about 2015). Background on the whole study: Template switching captured roughly one uniquely barcoded TCR beta cDNA molecule per two T cells in model experiments. The study measured age-related changes in TCR beta repertoire diversity using deep sequencing normalized with unique cDNA molecular identifiers. Donors were grouped into four age groups: young (average roughly 17 years), middle-aged (less than 40), aged (approximately 58) and long-lived (around 80). To avoid experimental bias, donors of different ages were spread randomly across the sequencing lanes. Using the same blood draw, the study looked at two additional independent replicas of 1 million unique cDNA reads for two donors, one aged 18 to 30 and the other aged 80 or older. Paper-wide results and their limitations: Total diversity estimates from one million sequenced T cells were considered lower bounds and underestimates. The long-lived group showed more naive CD4+ T cells, fewer expanded clones and increased TCR diversity than the aged group, suggesting age selection. The CMV infection status of donors was not known, potentially confounding age-related changes in expanded clonotypes. There was a strong correlation between observed TCR beta diversity and the percentage of naive T cells measured by flow cytometry. Bulk unsorted PBMC profiling prevented conclusive comparison of naive and antigen-experienced compartments. As age increased, observed TCR beta diversity per million T cells dropped in a roughly linear way, and a significant reduction was already evident by age 40.

A note on this clonotype: The clone's antigen remains unknown. Base qualities are not provided; no much larger clone lies one nucleotide away.

Donors were a few dozen systemically healthy Caucasian individuals from Russia aged roughly 6 to 90 years. Each donor gave ten milliliters of peripheral blood, drawn into EDTA-treated Vacutainer tubes. PBMCs were isolated by Ficoll-Paque density-gradient centrifugation, with at least 7 million obtained per sample. Trizol reagent was used to extract total RNA from PBMCs, with at least 5 micrograms per sample. For every donor, an aliquot of PBMCs went through flow cytometry to measure the percentages of naive CD45RAhigh/CD27high T cells. Clipping removes 6 bases from V and 6 bases from J, with 10 as the unmatched junction base count. Measured from the cysteine to the phenylalanine, the CDR3 is 15 residues long. Of all the DNA, just the CDR3 is kept, 45 bases in frame from base 1. Library creation used 5' RACE. Sequenced using an Illumina HiSeq 2500. The second PCR ran for roughly 6 to 11 cycles and used a J-beta primer mix along with a sample-barcoded 5' primer. A template-switch 5' adaptor carrying 12 random nucleotides introduced a unique molecular identifier onto each TCR beta cDNA molecule. Each sample yielded at least 3 million CDR3-containing paired-end reads. First-strand cDNA was synthesized from all RNA with the Mint cDNA synthesis kit, primed by a TRBC-specific oligonucleotide. All cDNA was treated with uracil-DNA glycosylase and then went through a first 18-cycle PCR with the universal primers M1SS and BC2_uni_R. The original pipeline was this. For normalization, 1 million high-quality reads, each with a distinct molecular identifier, were randomly selected from each sample. Reads sharing molecular identifiers were discarded rather than binned into consensus sequences. MiTCR, set to a Q25 quality threshold and the strictest error-elimination algorithm, was used for CDR3 identification, clonotype clustering and error correction. A nonparametric unseen species model using Euler transformation provided a lower-bound estimate of total TCR beta diversity. Using fastp at Q25 and MiXCR, TCRdb reprocessed the public reads and kept productive beta chains. Rows are unified per CDR3 protein, each entry keeping the most common DNA and genes. In this record, the V and J calls reflect TCRdb's handling and not the investigators' own analysis. A total of hundreds of thousands of distinct CDR3 sequences appear in this sample, around 45% of them only once. Together, the top ten hold around 21% of the sample.

The sequence derives from a man in his fifties or sixties in good health. The specimen sequenced was blood. The chain uses TRBV12-3 or TRBV12-4 and TRBJ2-1; 8 middle bases align to TRBD1. The CDR3 reads as follows: CASRPDRVKTNEQFF. The sequence in DNA is TGTGCCAGCAGACCGGACAGGGTCAAGACCAATGAGCAGTTCTTC.